This T cell receptor beta chain was sequenced in a study of blood T cell repertoires in COVID-19. This table comes from immunoSEQ multiplex PCR, and its TCRdb copy is limited to in-frame clones, with some not included. The data contain 200,000 to 250,000 clones, 80% to 90% of them seen just once; the ten biggest clones take up approximately 4.8%. This CDR3 is built from 12 residues. Trimming removed 8 bases from V and 3 bases from J, with 11 bases in between. Germline values: CDR1 ENHRY, CDR2 SYGVKD. The receptor's source is a woman aged 45-65 years who had been exposed to COVID-19. Sequencing was performed on PBMCs or T cells enriched from blood (not recorded which). The chain recombines TRBV10-3 with TRBJ2-7; D is undetermined. In nucleotides, the CDR3 is TGTGCCATCTCACCGCCGGGCTACGAGCAGTACTTC. It codes for CAISPPGYEQYF.